The 17 T cell receptor beta chains below all came from one sample that was sequenced in a study of CD8 T cells in ankylosing spondylitis (dated by TCRdb to the late 2010s). Findings and caveats that apply to the study as a whole: A TCR beta motif of 8 or 9 highly homologous amino acid variants appeared characteristic of blood from ankylosing spondylitis patients.

For these TCRs, the target antigens are not known. Library creation used 5' RACE. Data came from an Illumina HiSeq 2500. Using fastp at Q25 and MiXCR, TCRdb reprocessed the public reads and kept productive beta chains. Merged by CDR3 protein, the rows form single entries marked with the most common genes and DNA. The sample includes about 440,000 distinct CDR3 sequences, with 17% observed a single time. Under 1.2% of the sample belongs to the ten largest clones. Sequencing used blood, either unsorted or a sorted T cell fraction (not recorded which). These receptors all stem from a male donor with ankylosing spondylitis.

Only one count was recorded for this clonotype. This rearrangement joins TRBV20-1 to TRBJ1-1; possible D gene TRBD1, 6 bases. The CDR3 is 13 amino acids. V dropped 5 bases and J dropped 4 bases, with 14 bases sitting between them. Germline-derived CDR1 and CDR2 are DFQATT and SNEGSKA (reference sequence). This chain's CDR3 is CSAGSQGGTEAFF. The CDR3 DNA sequence: TGCAGTGCTGGATCACAGGGTGGCACTGAAGCTTTCTTT.

The chain combines TRBV5-1 with TRBJ1-2; 11 positions agree with TRBD1. The trim removed 4 bases at V and 8 bases at J, leaving 10 bases unmatched. Germline CDR1 is SGHRS and CDR2 is YFSETQ. This CDR3 spans 15 amino acids. The chain's CDR3 is CASSQPGTGGRGYTF. The CDR3 region has the DNA TGCGCCAGCAGCCAACCCGGGACAGGGGGTAGAGGCTACACCTTC.

The chain employs TRBV20-1 and TRBJ2-1, with TRBD2 as a possible D gene (6 bases). The CDR3 is 14 residues long. Deletions cut 0 bases from V and 5 bases from J, with 11 bases between. CDR1 is DFQATT and CDR2 is SNEGSKA in the germline V gene (reference sequence). The CDR3 DNA follows: TGCAGTGCTAGAGAGGGGACTTGGAACAATGAGCAGTTCTTC. Encoded protein: CSAREGTWNNEQFF.

The chain carries TRBV12-3 or TRBV12-4 and TRBJ2-2; D gene uncertain. The CDR3 totals 14 residues. V gave up 5 bases and J gave up 1 base, with 8 bases separating them. CDR3 sequence (DNA): TGTGCCAGCAGTAGGCTCAAGAACACCGGGGAGCTGTTTTTT. As protein: CASSRLKNTGELFF.

This clonotype was observed a few times. This rearrangement joins TRBV12-3 or TRBV12-4 to TRBJ2-5; 8 positions agree with TRBD2. With V trimmed by 6 bases and J by 5 bases, 11 bases remained unmatched. This CDR3 comprises 15 residues. The CDR3 protein is CASSPAGTRGETQYF. The CDR3, as DNA: TGTGCCAGCAGCCCAGCCGGGACTAGGGGCGAGACCCAGTACTTC.

The chain links TRBV27 to TRBJ1-5, with D perhaps matching TRBD1 (6 bases). V lost 2 bases and J 5 bases, leaving 19 bases between the germline ends. This CDR3 has 17 amino acids. Per the germline V gene, CDR1 is MNHEY and CDR2 is SMNVEV (reference sequence). In DNA form, the CDR3 reads TGTGCCAGCAGTTTAATCCCAGGCACAGGGAGGGATCAGCCCCAGCATTTT. Translating it yields CASSLIPGTGRDQPQHF.

This clonotype appeared many times. The genes are TRBV12-3 or TRBV12-4 and TRBJ2-7; a weak D match, TRBD2 (5 bases). This CDR3 has 14 amino acids. V was cut by 3 bases and J by 2 bases, with 11 bases left in between. The CDR3 sequence: CASSLSSGTYEQYF. The CDR3 DNA follows: TGTGCCAGCAGTTTGTCCAGCGGTACCTACGAGCAGTACTTC.

There are a few counts of this clonotype. The chain uses TRBV30 and TRBJ2-1, with TRBD2 matching 15 bases. The J segment lost 15 bases and the V segment lost 0 bases, leaving 6 bases of the junction unmatched. The CDR3 spans 14 residues. The germline V gene encodes CDR1 GTSNPN and CDR2 SVGIG (reference sequence). The CDR3: CAWSVTGTSGRPFF. The CDR3 DNA sequence: TGTGCCTGGAGTGTTACCGGGACTAGCGGGAGGCCGTTCTTC.

The sample holds a few counts of this clonotype. This chain connects TRBV19 to TRBJ2-3; 10 bases agree with TRBD1. V was pared by 4 bases and J by 3 bases, with 13 bases of the junction left unmatched. The CDR3 runs 18 residues. The germline CDR1 and CDR2 sequences are LNHDA and SQIVND (reference sequence). The CDR3, as DNA: TGTGCCAGTAGTAGCCCCCAGAAAGACAGGGGGCTGACAGATACGCAGTATTTT. Protein sequence: CASSSPQKDRGLTDTQYF.

This clonotype showed up just a few times. V and J are TRBV6-1 and TRBJ2-1; the D gene is possibly TRBD2 (6 bases). Per the germline V gene, CDR1 is MNHNS and CDR2 is SASEGT. V lost 5 bases, J lost 9 bases, and 20 bases lay in between. The CDR3 runs 15 residues. Here the CDR3 DNA reads TGTGCCAGCAGTACCTTCCGGGAGCCACCCGTTGAGCAGTTCTTC. Its translation is CASSTFREPPVEQFF.

The sample holds a few counts of this clonotype. V gene TRBV5-1 combines with J gene TRBJ2-1; D assignment may be TRBD1 or TRBD2 (5 bases each). V lost 0 bases and J lost 2, with 12 bases in between. Germline CDR1 SGHRS, CDR2 YFSETQ. The CDR3 has 16 amino acids. CDR3 amino acids: CASSLEGRGAYNEQFF. CDR3 coding DNA: TGCGCCAGCAGCTTGGAAGGGAGAGGGGCCTACAATGAGCAGTTCTTC.

This clonotype was picked up a small number of times. The chain couples TRBV6-1 to TRBJ2-5; a weak D match, TRBD2 (5 bases). The V and J ends lost 8 bases and 1 base respectively, with 11 bases between them. The germline gives CDR1 MNHNS, CDR2 SASEGT. The CDR3 has 13 residues. Here the CDR3 DNA reads TGTGCCAGCCATCGAAGCGGCCAAGAGACCCAGTACTTC. It encodes CASHRSGQETQYF.

This clonotype occurred many times. This chain links TRBV29-1 with TRBJ1-5, with a weak D call TRBD1 (6 bases). This CDR3 region has 14 residues. V shed 7 bases and J shed 6 bases, with 19 bases lying between them. From germline, CDR1 is SQVTM and CDR2 ANQGSEA. The CDR3 is CSAALGRGGQPQHF. DNA of the CDR3: TGCAGCGCCGCCCTAGGCAGGGGTGGTCAGCCCCAGCATTTT.

In this sample, this clonotype turned up a few times. The genes are TRBV11-3 and TRBJ2-5, with D possibly called TRBD1 or TRBD2 (5 bases each). This CDR3 comprises 13 residues. Germline assignment: CDR1 SGHNT and CDR2 YENEEA. V dropped 5 bases and J dropped 3 bases, with 10 bases sitting between them. The CDR3 here is CASSHEGKETQYF. The CDR3 nucleotides read TGTGCCAGCAGCCATGAGGGGAAAGAGACCCAGTACTTC.

This clonotype was recorded once. The V call is TRBV6-1, the J call TRBJ1-2; D ambiguous. The germline V gene encodes CDR1 MNHNS and CDR2 SASEGT. Trimming removed 1 base from V and 5 bases from J, with 8 bases in between. CDR3 length: 13 amino acids. In DNA form, the CDR3 reads TGTGCCAGCAGTGAAGTTTCGGGGTATGGCTACACCTTC. It codes for CASSEVSGYGYTF.

This clonotype appeared many times. The chain has TRBV29-1 and TRBJ1-2, with a weak D call TRBD1 (5 bases). Germline lookup yields CDR1 SQVTM and CDR2 ANQGSEA. V lost 7 bases and J lost 6, with 15 bases in between. CDR3 length: 12 residues. In DNA form, the CDR3 reads TGCAGCGCTGGGGGGGGGAGCCATGGCTACACCTTC. This codes for CSAGGGSHGYTF. The full variable domain, in which reference TRBV29-1 and TRBJ1-2 provide the parts outside the CDR3, is SAVISQKPSRDICQRGTSLTIQCQVDSQVTMMFWYRQQPGQSLTLIATANQGSEATYESGFVIDKFPISRPNLTFSTLTVSNMSPEDSSIYLCSAGGGSHGYTFGSGTRLTVV.

This clonotype was picked up many times. V usage is TRBV12-3 or TRBV12-4 and J usage is TRBJ2-7; perhaps D is TRBD1 or TRBD2 (5 bases each). This CDR3 has 14 amino acids. V was shortened by 6 bases and J by 2 bases, with 14 bases between the two germline ends. The DNA of the CDR3 is TGTGCCAGCAGCCCACCGGGACCAACCTACGAGCAGTACTTC. This sequence encodes CASSPPGPTYEQYF.